The T cell receptor (beta chain) described here comes from a study of blood T cell repertoires in COVID-19. Study-wide context: The samples span acute and convalescent COVID-19 from the United States, Italy and Spain. Nucleic acid was either cDNA or gDNA, and it came from T cells, B-cell-depleted T cells, or PBMCs.

CDR1 is MNHEY, CDR2 SVGAGI, per germline. V lost 4 bases, J lost 3 bases, and 3 bases stayed unmatched. The CDR3 runs 15 residues. As processed by the authors: Nucleated cell counts were estimated from reference gene primer amplification. This table comes from immunoSEQ multiplex PCR, and its TCRdb copy is limited to in-frame clones, with some not included. V and J calls and clone size are copied from that table; D and trimming were computed from the DNA. Here the sample spans fewer than 200,000 clones, around two thirds being singletons. The sample was peripheral blood. The chain combines TRBV6-5 with TRBJ2-7; 13 bases are shared with TRBD2. The source is a woman older than 75 with acute or convalescent COVID-19. CDR3 in amino acids: CASSLGTSGIYEQYF. As DNA, the CDR3 is TGTGCCAGCAGTTTGGGGACTAGCGGGATCTACGAGCAGTACTTC.